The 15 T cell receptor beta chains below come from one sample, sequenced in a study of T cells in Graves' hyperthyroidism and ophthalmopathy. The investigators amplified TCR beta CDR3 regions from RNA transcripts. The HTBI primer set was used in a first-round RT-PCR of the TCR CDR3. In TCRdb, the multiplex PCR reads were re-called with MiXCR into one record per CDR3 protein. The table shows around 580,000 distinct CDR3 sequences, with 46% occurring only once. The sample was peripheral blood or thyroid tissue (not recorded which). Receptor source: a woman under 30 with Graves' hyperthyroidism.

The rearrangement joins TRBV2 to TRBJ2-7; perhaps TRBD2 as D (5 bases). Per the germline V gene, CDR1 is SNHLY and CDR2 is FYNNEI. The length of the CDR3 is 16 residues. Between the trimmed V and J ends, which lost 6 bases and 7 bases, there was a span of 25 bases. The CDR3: CASRLLESQGGFEQYF. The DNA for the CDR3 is TGTGCCAGCAGGTTATTGGAAAGCCAAGGAGGCTTTGAGCAGTACTTC. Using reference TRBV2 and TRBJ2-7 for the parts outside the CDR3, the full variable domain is EPEVTQTPSHQVTQMGQEVILRCVPISNHLYFYWYRQILGQKVEFLVSFYNNEISEKSEIFDDQFSVERPDGSNFTLKIRSTKLEDSAMYFCASRLLESQGGFEQYFGPGTRLTVT.

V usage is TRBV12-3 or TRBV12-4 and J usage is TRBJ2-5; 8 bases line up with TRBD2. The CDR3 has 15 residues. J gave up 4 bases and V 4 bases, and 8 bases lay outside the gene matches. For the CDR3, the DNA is TGTGCCAGCAGTTCCTCACGCGGGACTAGAGAGACCCAGTACTTC. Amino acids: CASSSSRGTRETQYF.

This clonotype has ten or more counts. CDR3 amino acids: CASRAGELFF. The CDR3 nucleotides read TGTGCCAGTAGAGCCGGGGAGCTGTTTTTT. This sequence joins TRBV7-2 and TRBJ2-2, with D unresolved. The V and J ends lost 9 bases and 6 bases respectively, with 5 bases between them. This CDR3 has 10 amino acids. From germline, CDR1 is SGHTA and CDR2 FQGNSA.

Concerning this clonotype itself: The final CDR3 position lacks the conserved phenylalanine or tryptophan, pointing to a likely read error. The CDR3, as DNA: TGTGCCAGCAGTTACTACAGATCCAGCAATCAGCCCCAGCATCTT. It is translated as CASSYYRSSNQPQHL. The V gene is TRBV6-5, the J gene TRBJ1-5; the D is unclear. Germline lookup yields CDR1 MNHEY and CDR2 SVGAGI. Deletions cut 1 base from V and 1 base from J, with 8 bases between. The CDR3 sequence is 15 residues long.

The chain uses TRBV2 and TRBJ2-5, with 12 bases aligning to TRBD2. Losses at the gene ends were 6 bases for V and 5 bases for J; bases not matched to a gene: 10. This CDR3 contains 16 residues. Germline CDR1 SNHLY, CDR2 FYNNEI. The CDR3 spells CASRARTSGDNETQYF. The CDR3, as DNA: TGTGCCAGCAGGGCGAGGACTAGCGGGGACAATGAGACCCAGTACTTC.

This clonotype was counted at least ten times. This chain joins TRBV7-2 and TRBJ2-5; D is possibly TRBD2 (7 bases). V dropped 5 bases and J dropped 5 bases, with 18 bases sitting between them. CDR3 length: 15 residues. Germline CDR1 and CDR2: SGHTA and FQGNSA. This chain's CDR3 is CASSQVGGGPETQYF. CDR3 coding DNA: TGTGCCAGCAGCCAAGTGGGGGGGGGGCCGGAGACCCAGTACTTC.

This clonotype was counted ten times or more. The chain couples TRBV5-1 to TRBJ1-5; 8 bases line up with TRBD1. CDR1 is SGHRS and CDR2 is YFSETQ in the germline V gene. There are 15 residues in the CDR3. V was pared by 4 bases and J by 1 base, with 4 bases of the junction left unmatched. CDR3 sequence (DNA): TGCGCCAGCAGCCTGGACAGGGCAAGCAATCAGCCCCAGCATTTT. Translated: CASSLDRASNQPQHF.

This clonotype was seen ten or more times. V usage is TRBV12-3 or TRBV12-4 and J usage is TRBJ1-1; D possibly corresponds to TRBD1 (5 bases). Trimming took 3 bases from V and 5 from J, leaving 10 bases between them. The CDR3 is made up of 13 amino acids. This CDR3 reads CASSFAGQTEAFF. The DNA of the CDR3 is TGTGCCAGCAGTTTCGCAGGGCAGACTGAAGCTTTCTTT.

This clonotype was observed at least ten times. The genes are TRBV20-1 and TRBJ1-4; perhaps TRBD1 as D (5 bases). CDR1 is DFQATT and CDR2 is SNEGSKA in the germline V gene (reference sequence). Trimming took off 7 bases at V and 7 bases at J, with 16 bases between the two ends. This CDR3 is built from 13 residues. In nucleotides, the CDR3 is TGCAGTGTTGGGGGTAGGGTTGGTGAAAAACTGTTTTTT. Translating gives CSVGGRVGEKLFF.

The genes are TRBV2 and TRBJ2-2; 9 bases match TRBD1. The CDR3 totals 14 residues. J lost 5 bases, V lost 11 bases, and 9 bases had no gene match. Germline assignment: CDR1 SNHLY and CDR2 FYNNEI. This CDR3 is CAGDRARNTGELFF. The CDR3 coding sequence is TGTGCCGGGGACAGGGCGCGTAATACCGGGGAGCTGTTTTTT. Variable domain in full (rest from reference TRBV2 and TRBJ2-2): EPEVTQTPSHQVTQMGQEVILRCVPISNHLYFYWYRQILGQKVEFLVSFYNNEISEKSEIFDDQFSVERPDGSNFTLKIRSTKLEDSAMYFCAGDRARNTGELFFGEGSRLTVL.

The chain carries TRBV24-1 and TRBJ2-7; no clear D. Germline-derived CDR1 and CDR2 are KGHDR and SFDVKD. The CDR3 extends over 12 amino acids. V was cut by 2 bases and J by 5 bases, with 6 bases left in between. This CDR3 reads CATSDSRDEQYF. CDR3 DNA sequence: TGTGCCACCAGTGATTCCCGGGACGAGCAGTACTTC.

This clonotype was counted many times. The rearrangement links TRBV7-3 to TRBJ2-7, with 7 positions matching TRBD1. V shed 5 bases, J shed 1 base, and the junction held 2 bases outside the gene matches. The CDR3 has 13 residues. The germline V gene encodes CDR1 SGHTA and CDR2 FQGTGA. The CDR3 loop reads CASSRDSSYEQYF. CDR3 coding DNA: TGTGCCAGCAGCAGGGACAGTTCCTACGAGCAGTACTTC.

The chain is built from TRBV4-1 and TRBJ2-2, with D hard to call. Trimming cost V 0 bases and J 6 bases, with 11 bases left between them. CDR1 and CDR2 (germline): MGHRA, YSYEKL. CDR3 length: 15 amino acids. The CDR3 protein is CASSQDALVAGELFF. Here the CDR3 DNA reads TGCGCCAGCAGCCAAGATGCCCTAGTAGCCGGGGAGCTGTTTTTT.

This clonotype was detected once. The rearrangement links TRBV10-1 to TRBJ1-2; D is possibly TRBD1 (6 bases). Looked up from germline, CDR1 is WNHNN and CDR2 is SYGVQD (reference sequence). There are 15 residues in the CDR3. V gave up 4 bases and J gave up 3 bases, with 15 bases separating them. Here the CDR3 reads CASSADGQGYYGYTF. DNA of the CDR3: TGCGCCAGCAGTGCGGACGGCCAGGGGTACTATGGCTACACCTTC.

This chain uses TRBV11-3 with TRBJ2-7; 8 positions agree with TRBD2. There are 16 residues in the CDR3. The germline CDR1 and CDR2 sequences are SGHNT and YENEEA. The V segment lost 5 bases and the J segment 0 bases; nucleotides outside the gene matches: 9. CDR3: CASSPGEGTSSYEQYF. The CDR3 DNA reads TGTGCCAGCAGCCCCGGGGAGGGGACTAGCTCCTACGAGCAGTACTTC.